This T cell receptor beta chain was identified in a study of beta chain features in type 1 diabetes. CDR1 is SNHLY and CDR2 is FYNNEI in the germline V gene. V was trimmed by 6 bases and J by 5 bases, leaving 7 bases between them. The CDR3 has 12 amino acids. Study results and caveats: Among all four CD4+ subsets, Type 1 diabetes patients had TCRB CDR3s that were moderately but significantly shorter.

Notes on this clone: Antigen: not known.

TCRB transcripts that were expressed got sequenced, as all of the isolated RNA had been reverse transcribed. Profiled with immunoSEQ multiplex PCR; TCRdb holds only in-frame clones, not every one. The table lists roughly 260,000 clones, around 9.9% of them singletons. Sequencing was done on a sample of naive CD4+ T cells from blood. The clonotype comes from a man under 40 with type 1 diabetes. The chain links TRBV2 to TRBJ2-2, with no clear D. CDR3 loop: CASSLLTGELFF. CDR3 DNA sequence: TGTGCCAGCAGCCTATTAACCGGGGAGCTGTTTTTT.